Sequencing of this TCR beta chain was carried out in a study of cytomegalovirus exposure and HLA in healthy donors. This clone was recorded a few times. The PCR made use of 60 Vbeta and 13 Jbeta primers. The method was immunoSEQ multiplex PCR; TCRdb's version includes in-frame clones alone and lacks a portion of them. The table has some 120,000 clones, around 75% seen once. This CDR3 is 13 amino acids long. Between the trimmed V and J ends, which lost 2 bases and 1 base, there was a span of 5 bases. CDR1 and CDR2 from the germline V gene are SEHNR and FQNEAQ (reference sequence). Sequencing was performed on PBMCs. The sequence came from a woman younger than 35 in good health and CMV-seronegative. V usage is TRBV7-9 and J usage is TRBJ1-1, with D unresolved. In DNA form, the CDR3 reads TGTGCCAGCAGCTTATCTTGGAACACTGAAGCTTTCTTT. Its protein is CASSLSWNTEAFF.